A single sample gave rise to the 10 T cell receptor beta chains below, sequenced in a study of CD8+ T cells in alopecia areata (dated by TCRdb to the late 2010s). The library was prepared using the immunoSEQ multiplex PCR assay. To provide template for TCR sequencing, every sample had RNA extracted and reverse transcribed into cDNA. In its TCRdb copy, this immuneACCESS table keeps in-frame sequences only and misses some clones. Where compared with another copy, unresolved V genes explain less than half of these, and the others have no known cause. The sample contains approximately 7,400 clones, roughly 64% of them found a single time. 10% to 15% of the sample goes to the ten largest clones. The sample's time point label, in plain terms: roughly 27 days on oral tofacitinib. The treatment or condition tag for this specimen amounts to: oral pan-JAK inhibitor, 5-10 mg twice daily. From alopecia areata patients, peripheral blood was collected along with lesional scalp punch biopsies.

Sequencing was performed on skin, taken at week 4, from a patient treated with tofacitinib. The source is a human donor with alopecia areata.

This clone has a handful of counts. The chain recombines TRBV6-1 with TRBJ2-1; D not certain. The CDR3 length is 15 residues. CDR1 and CDR2 (germline): MNHNS, SASEGT. Trimming shortened V by 1 base and J by 0 bases, and 7 bases separated the two germline ends. CDR3 loop: CASSEDPRSYNEQFF. The CDR3 bases are TGTGCCAGCAGTGAAGATCCCCGCTCCTACAATGAGCAGTTCTTC.

This clone was picked up a small number of times. The sample carries other DNA sequences with the same CDR3. The chain uses TRBV7-3 and TRBJ1-5, with TRBD1 identical over 11 bases. After removal of 1 base from V and 6 bases from J, the junction contained 5 bases not matched to a gene. Germline V gene lookup returns CDR1 SGHTA and CDR2 FQGTGA. The CDR3 totals 16 residues. The CDR3 nucleotides read TGTGCCAGCAGCTTAATTGGGGGACAGGGGGGTCAGCCCCAGCATTTT. Its translation is CASSLIGGQGGQPQHF.

V and J are TRBV5-4 and TRBJ2-1; D is unclear. Germline V CDR1 and CDR2: SGHNT, YYREEE (reference sequence). V lost 2 bases and J 14 bases, leaving 17 bases between the germline ends. CDR3 length: 13 amino acids. The CDR3 DNA reads TGTGCCAGCAGCTTTCCCCGGGCCCGAGGCAAGTTCTTC. It encodes CASSFPRARGKFF.

This clone was detected only a few times. This chain joins TRBV7-9 and TRBJ2-1; D may be TRBD1 (5 bases). V was cut by 2 bases and J by 1 base, with 12 bases left in between. The CDR3 contains 16 residues. The V gene's germline CDR1 is SEHNR and CDR2 FQNEAQ (reference sequence). CDR3 sequence reads: CASSLRADSSYNEQFF. CDR3 bases: TGTGCCAGCAGCTTAAGGGCTGACAGTTCCTACAATGAGCAGTTCTTC.

The rearrangement uses TRBV4-1 and TRBJ2-1; D gene ambiguous. In germline, CDR1 is MGHRA, CDR2 YSYEKL. V lost 3 bases to trimming and J lost 6 bases, with 6 bases between them. CDR3 size: 12 residues. CDR3 residues: CASSHAINEQFF. CDR3 DNA sequence: TGCGCCAGCAGCCATGCCATCAATGAGCAGTTCTTC.

The chain carries TRBV28 and TRBJ2-1; 13 bases map to TRBD2. The CDR3 sequence is 15 residues long. V lost 6 bases, J lost 7 bases, and 6 bases stayed unmatched. CDR1 MDHEN and CDR2 SYDVKM come from the germline V gene. The CDR3 here is CASRRTSGRMNEQFF. In DNA form, the CDR3 reads TGTGCCAGCAGAAGGACTAGCGGGAGAATGAATGAGCAGTTCTTC.

The genes are TRBV4-1 and TRBJ2-3; tentatively, D is TRBD2 (5 bases). The CDR3 contains 17 residues. The V gene lost 1 base and the J gene lost 0 bases, with 14 bases spanning the gap. Germline CDR1 reads MGHRA; CDR2 reads YSYEKL. The CDR3 region is CASSQVQQPGSTDTQYF. DNA for the CDR3: TGCGCCAGCAGCCAAGTTCAACAACCGGGGAGCACAGATACGCAGTATTTT.

The chain has TRBV7-3 and TRBJ2-1, with TRBD2 identical over 8 bases. The trim removed 3 bases at V and 6 bases at J, leaving 1 base unmatched. There are 13 residues in the CDR3. CDR1 is SGHTA, CDR2 FQGTGA, per germline. The CDR3 DNA follows: TGTGCCAGCAGCTTCGCGGGGGGCAATGAGCAGTTCTTC. As protein: CASSFAGGNEQFF. The full variable domain, with the rest looked up from reference TRBV7-3 and TRBJ2-1, is GAGVSQTPSNKVTEKGKYVELRCDPISGHTALYWYRQSLGQGPEFLIYFQGTGAADDSGLPNDRFFAVRPEGSVSTLKIQRTERGDSAVYLCASSFAGGNEQFFGPGTRLTVL.

The chain is built from TRBV7-2 and TRBJ2-3; TRBD2 matches at 10 bases. Per germline, CDR1 SGHTA and CDR2 FQGNSA. Trimming cost V 1 base and J 7 bases; bases outside gene matches: 8. CDR3 length equals 16 residues. Here the CDR3 DNA reads TGTGCCAGCAGCTTAGACTCTGCTAGCGGGAGTTATACGCAGTATTTT. Translated, it gives CASSLDSASGSYTQYF.

As for this clone: Different DNA sequences within this sample yield the same CDR3. V is TRBV10-3 and J is TRBJ2-7; 10 nucleotides align to TRBD2. The CDR3 covers 14 residues. V gave up 1 base and J gave up 8 bases; unmatched junction bases: 5. Looked up from germline, CDR1 is ENHRY and CDR2 is SYGVKD. As DNA, the CDR3 is TGTGCCATCAGTGAGTTAGCGGGAGGCACAAAGCAGTACTTC. Its translation is CAISELAGGTKQYF.